One and the same sample provided the 22 T cell receptor beta chains below, sequenced in a study of vaccination and CD4 T cells after COVID-19. Sequencing of DNA taken from cultured CD4+ T cells relied on the Oncomine TCR Beta short-read assay. One entry per CDR3 protein, called by TCRdb with MiXCR from the PCR reads. The repertoire holds about 18,000 distinct CDR3 sequences, with around 56% as singletons. Antigens for these TCRs are unknown. Treatment in this sample: roughly nine-day PBMC culture with coronavirus spike peptide pools or control peptides (ViraFEST assay). The input for sequencing was CD4+ T cells from blood, cultured in vitro, taken before SARS-CoV-2 vaccination. Receptors were obtained from a human donor who had recovered from COVID-19.

This clonotype was seen a few times. The chain is built from TRBV24-1 and TRBJ1-5, with a possible D match to TRBD1 (5 bases). Per the germline V gene, CDR1 is KGHDR and CDR2 is SFDVKD. The ends were cut back, 4 bases at V and 8 bases at J, with 26 bases in the middle. CDR3 length: 18 amino acids. CDR3 in DNA: TGTGCCACCAGTGACCGAAAACCGACCGGAGACGGGACGAAGCCCCAGCATTTT. Amino acids: CATSDRKPTGDGTKPQHF.

The chain couples TRBV10-2 to TRBJ2-3; 7 nucleotides agree with TRBD2. The J segment lost 2 bases and the V segment lost 7 bases, leaving 9 bases of the junction unmatched. Looked up from germline, CDR1 is WSHSY and CDR2 is SAAADI. The CDR3 runs 15 residues. The CDR3 DNA follows: TGCGCCAGCAAACCCCAGGCGGGAGCCACAGATACGCAGTATTTT. Amino acid sequence: CASKPQAGATDTQYF.

This chain links TRBV20-1 with TRBJ2-1, with TRBD1 matching 7 bases. This CDR3 region has 19 residues. From germline, CDR1 is DFQATT and CDR2 SNEGSKA (reference sequence). Trimming took 6 bases from V and 8 from J; bases not matched to a gene: 28. This chain's CDR3 is CSARLLPKMRQGEFHEQFF. CDR3 coding DNA: TGCAGTGCCAGGCTCTTGCCCAAAATGCGACAGGGAGAATTTCATGAGCAGTTCTTC.

The CDR3: CSANRLAGLYEQFF. CDR3 DNA: TGCAGTGCTAACAGACTAGCGGGACTGTATGAGCAGTTCTTC. The rearrangement links TRBV20-1 to TRBJ2-1; TRBD2 aligns across 11 bases. CDR3 length: 14 amino acids. The V gene end was trimmed by 4 bases and the J gene end by 8 bases; junction bases not matched to a gene: 7. The germline gives CDR1 DFQATT, CDR2 SNEGSKA (reference sequence).

This chain connects TRBV5-1 to TRBJ2-7, with TRBD1 matching 8 bases. Trimming removed 4 bases from V and 5 bases from J; junction bases left unmatched: 5. CDR1 is SGHRS and CDR2 is YFSETQ in the germline V gene. This CDR3 is built from 13 residues. CDR3 protein: CASSRRQGNEQYF. The CDR3 nucleotides are TGCGCCAGCAGCAGGCGACAGGGGAACGAGCAGTACTTC.

This clonotype was seen more than once but under ten times. This chain uses TRBV6-1 with TRBJ1-2, with D unresolved. The CDR3 sequence is 15 residues long. Germline assignment: CDR1 MNHNS and CDR2 SASEGT. V was shortened by 8 bases and J by 0 bases, with 16 bases between the two germline ends. CDR3 coding DNA: TGTGCCAGCGGTGGAGGTCCGCGCGCTAACTATGGCTACACCTTC. It specifies CASGGGPRANYGYTF.

V gene TRBV19 combines with J gene TRBJ2-5; 12 bases map to TRBD2. The V gene end was trimmed by 5 bases and the J gene end by 5 bases; junction bases not matched to a gene: 9. Germline V lookup: CDR1 LNHDA, CDR2 SQIVND (reference sequence). The CDR3 runs to 16 residues. The CDR3: CASSDASGRARETQYF. The CDR3 DNA reads as TGTGCCAGTAGTGATGCTAGCGGGAGGGCCCGGGAGACCCAGTACTTC.

The chain links TRBV20-1 to TRBJ2-5; D gene uncertain. This CDR3 is 11 amino acids long. Per the germline V gene, CDR1 is DFQATT and CDR2 is SNEGSKA (reference sequence). V was cut by 4 bases and J by 3 bases, with 6 bases left in between. The CDR3 sequence: CSAIPKETQYF. CDR3 bases: TGCAGTGCTATACCCAAAGAGACCCAGTACTTC.

The J gene is TRBJ2-5, the V gene TRBV6-2 or TRBV6-3; 13 nucleotides line up with TRBD2. Germline-derived CDR1 and CDR2 are MNHEY and SVGEGT. This CDR3 comprises 23 residues. The J segment lost 2 bases and the V segment lost 5 bases, leaving 26 bases of the junction unmatched. The CDR3, as DNA: TGTGCCAGCAGTAAAATACAGGAATTGTGGACTAGCGGGAGTAGGGGTGGTCAAGAGACCCAGTACTTC. This encodes CASSKIQELWTSGSRGGQETQYF.

This clonotype was observed a few times. J is TRBJ1-1 and V is TRBV15; D remains unclear. Germline V gene data show CDR1 as LNHNV and CDR2 as YYDKDF (reference sequence). The CDR3 is 13 amino acids. With 0 bases removed from V and 1 base from J, the gap between germline ends came to 3 bases. Here the CDR3 reads CATSREGNTEAFF. As DNA, the CDR3 is TGTGCCACCAGCAGAGAAGGGAACACTGAAGCTTTCTTT.

The V gene is TRBV20-1, the J gene TRBJ2-7; maybe TRBD2 (6 bases). Germline CDR1 is DFQATT and CDR2 is SNEGSKA (reference sequence). The CDR3 length is 13 residues. The V end lost 5 bases, the J end lost 3 bases, and 14 bases lay between the germline ends. CDR3 bases: TGCAGTGCTCGCCCGGGACTCGGCTACGAGCAGTACTTC. It specifies CSARPGLGYEQYF.

The rearrangement joins TRBV12-3 or TRBV12-4 to TRBJ1-2; D gene ambiguous. CDR3 length: 13 residues. V lost 1 base, J lost 8 bases, and 11 bases lay in between. In nucleotides, the CDR3 is TGTGCCAGCAGTTTAGGACCGGCTCGGGGCTACACCTTC. This codes for CASSLGPARGYTF.

This chain joins TRBV7-9 and TRBJ2-1, with D perhaps matching TRBD1 (6 bases). This CDR3 is built from 12 residues. Trimming pared 6 bases from V and 6 bases from J, leaving 9 bases between. Germline CDR1 SEHNR, CDR2 FQNEAQ (reference sequence). The CDR3 reads CASSWGRNEQFF. In DNA form, the CDR3 reads TGTGCCAGCAGTTGGGGGCGCAATGAGCAGTTCTTC.

The chain is built from TRBV7-2 and TRBJ1-4; D is perhaps TRBD1 (6 bases). Looked up from germline, CDR1 is SGHTA and CDR2 is FQGNSA. Trimming removed 4 bases at V and 8 bases at J, with 11 bases between. The CDR3 contains 13 residues. CDR3 DNA sequence: TGTGCCAGCAGCTCACAACAGGGAGAAAAACTGTTTTTT. Translated, it gives CASSSQQGEKLFF. The full variable domain, with the rest looked up from reference TRBV7-2 and TRBJ1-4, is GAGVSQSPSNKVTEKGKDVELRCDPISGHTALYWYRQSLGQGLEFLIYFQGNSAPDKSGLPSDRFSAERTGGSVSTLTIQRTQQEDSAVYLCASSSQQGEKLFFGSGTQLSVL.

This clonotype was observed a single time. V is TRBV7-9 and J is TRBJ1-6; D gene unclear. The CDR3 is 17 amino acids. Trimming took off 3 bases at V and 6 bases at J, with 18 bases between the two ends. Germline assignment: CDR1 SEHNR and CDR2 FQNEAQ (reference sequence). The CDR3 spells CASSFFTSGGINSPLHF. In nucleotides, the CDR3 is TGTGCCAGCAGCTTTTTTACCTCCGGAGGGATTAATTCACCCCTCCACTTT.

CDR3 residues: CASRPFDRNTEAFF. CDR3 bases: TGTGCCAGCAGACCCTTCGACAGGAACACTGAAGCTTTCTTT. The chain is built from TRBV6-1 and TRBJ1-1, with D perhaps TRBD1 (5 bases). Trimming shortened V by 6 bases and J by 1 base, and 12 bases separated the two germline ends. Germline CDR1 is MNHNS and CDR2 is SASEGT. This CDR3 has 14 residues.

About this clonotype: The DNA is left out, because the CDR3 cannot be placed on it with certainty; the CDR3 is given as TCRdb lists it. The chain couples TRBV6-2 or TRBV6-3 to TRBJ2-3. CDR1 MNHEY and CDR2 SVGEGT come from the germline V gene. With termini counted, the CDR3 has 21 amino acids. The CDR3 is CASTNQTSMYLCASLGDTQYF.

V and J are TRBV20-1 and TRBJ1-5; no firm D call. There are 14 residues in the CDR3. V lost 1 base and J lost 2, with 9 bases in between. From germline, CDR1 is DFQATT and CDR2 SNEGSKA (reference sequence). Here the CDR3 reads CSARGRRGNQPQHF. The CDR3 nucleotides read TGCAGTGCTAGAGGACGGCGGGGCAATCAGCCCCAGCATTTT.

The gene calls are TRBV10-3 and TRBJ2-1; D is uncertain. The CDR3 sequence is 13 residues long. Trimming left V 2 bases short and J 5 bases short, with 7 bases between. CDR1 and CDR2 from the germline V gene are ENHRY and SYGVKD. CDR3 sequence: CAISEGRDNEQFF. For the CDR3, the DNA is TGTGCCATCAGTGAGGGACGGGACAATGAGCAGTTCTTC.

This clonotype was picked up a small number of times. The genes are TRBV28 and TRBJ1-6; D unclear. V was shortened by 5 bases and J by 6 bases, with 11 bases between the two germline ends. This CDR3 region has 14 residues. CDR1 is MDHEN, CDR2 SYDVKM, per germline. The CDR3 bases are TGTGCCAGCAGTCCGTCTAGAACTAATTCACCCCTCCACTTT. Translating it yields CASSPSRTNSPLHF.

The rearrangement joins TRBV28 to TRBJ1-1, with unresolved D. CDR3 length equals 14 residues. Germline V gene lookup returns CDR1 MDHEN and CDR2 SYDVKM. The V end lost 1 base, the J end lost 1 base, and 7 bases lay between the germline ends. For the CDR3, the DNA is TGTGCCAGCAGTTTATACGGGGAGAACACTGAAGCTTTCTTT. This translates into CASSLYGENTEAFF.

This clonotype was counted only a few times. The CDR3 loop reads CASPKDRFSGRSTGELFF. DNA of the CDR3: TGTGCCAGTCCCAAGGACAGATTTAGCGGGAGGAGTACCGGGGAGCTGTTTTTT. This sequence joins TRBV6-1 and TRBJ2-2; 10 bases map to TRBD2. Germline V gene sequence: CDR1 MNHNS, CDR2 SASEGT. Trimming removed 9 bases from V and 5 bases from J; junction bases left unmatched: 18. This CDR3 is 18 amino acids long.